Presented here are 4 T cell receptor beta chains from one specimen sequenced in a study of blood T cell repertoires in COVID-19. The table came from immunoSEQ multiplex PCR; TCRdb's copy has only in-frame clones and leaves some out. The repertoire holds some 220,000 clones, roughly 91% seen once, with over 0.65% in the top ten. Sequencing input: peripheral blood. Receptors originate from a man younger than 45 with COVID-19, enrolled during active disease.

The CDR3 coding sequence is TGTGCCAGCAGCCCGTCAGGGGTGGCCAAAAACATTCAGTACTTC. Amino acid sequence: CASSPSGVAKNIQYF. The rearrangement joins TRBV3-1 (or the pseudogene TRBV3-2) to TRBJ2-4; a weak D match, TRBD1 (6 bases). Trimming cost V 4 bases and J 1 base, with 11 bases left between them. The CDR3 is 15 amino acids. CDR1 is LGHDT, CDR2 YNNKEL, per germline (reference sequence).

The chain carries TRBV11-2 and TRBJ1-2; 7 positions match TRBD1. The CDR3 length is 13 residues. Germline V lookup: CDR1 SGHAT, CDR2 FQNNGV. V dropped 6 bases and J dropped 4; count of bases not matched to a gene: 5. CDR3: CASSYRDSYGYTF. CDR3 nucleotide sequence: TGTGCCAGCAGTTACCGGGACAGCTATGGCTACACCTTC. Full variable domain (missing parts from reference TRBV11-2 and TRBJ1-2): EAGVAQSPRYKIIEKRQSVAFWCNPISGHATLYWYQQILGQGPKLLIQFQNNGVVDDSQLPKDRFSAERLKGVDSTLKIQPAKLEDSAVYLCASSYRDSYGYTFGSGTRLTVV.

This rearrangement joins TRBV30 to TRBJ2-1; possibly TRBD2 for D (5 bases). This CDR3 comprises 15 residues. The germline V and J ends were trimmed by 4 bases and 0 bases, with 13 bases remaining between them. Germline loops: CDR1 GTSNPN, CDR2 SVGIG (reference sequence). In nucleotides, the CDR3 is TGTGCCTGGACTCTCGGGGAAAGCTCCTACAATGAGCAGTTCTTC. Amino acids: CAWTLGESSYNEQFF.

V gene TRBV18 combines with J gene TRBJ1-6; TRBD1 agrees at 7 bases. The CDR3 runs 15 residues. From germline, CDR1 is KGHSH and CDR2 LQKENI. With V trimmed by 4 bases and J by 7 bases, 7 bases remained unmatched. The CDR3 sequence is CASSLGDRLNSPLHF. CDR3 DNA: TGTGCCAGCTCACTAGGGGACAGACTCAATTCACCCCTCCACTTT.